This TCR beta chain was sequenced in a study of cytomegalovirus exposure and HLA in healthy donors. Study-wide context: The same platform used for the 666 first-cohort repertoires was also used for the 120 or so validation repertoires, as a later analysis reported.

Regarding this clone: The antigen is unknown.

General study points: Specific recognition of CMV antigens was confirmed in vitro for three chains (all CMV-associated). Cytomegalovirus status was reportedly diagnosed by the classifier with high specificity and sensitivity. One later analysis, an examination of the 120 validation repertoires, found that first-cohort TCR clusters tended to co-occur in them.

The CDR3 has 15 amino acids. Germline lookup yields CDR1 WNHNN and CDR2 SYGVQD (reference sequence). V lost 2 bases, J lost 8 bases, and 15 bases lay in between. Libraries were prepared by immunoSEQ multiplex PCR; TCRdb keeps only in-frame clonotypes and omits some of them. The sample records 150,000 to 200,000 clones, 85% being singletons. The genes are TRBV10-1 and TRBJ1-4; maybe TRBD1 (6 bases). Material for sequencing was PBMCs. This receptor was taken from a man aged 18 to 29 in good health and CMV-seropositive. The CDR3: CASSEPTGTGEKLFF. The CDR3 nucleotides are TGCGCCAGCAGTGAGCCCACAGGGACGGGAGAAAAACTGTTTTTT.